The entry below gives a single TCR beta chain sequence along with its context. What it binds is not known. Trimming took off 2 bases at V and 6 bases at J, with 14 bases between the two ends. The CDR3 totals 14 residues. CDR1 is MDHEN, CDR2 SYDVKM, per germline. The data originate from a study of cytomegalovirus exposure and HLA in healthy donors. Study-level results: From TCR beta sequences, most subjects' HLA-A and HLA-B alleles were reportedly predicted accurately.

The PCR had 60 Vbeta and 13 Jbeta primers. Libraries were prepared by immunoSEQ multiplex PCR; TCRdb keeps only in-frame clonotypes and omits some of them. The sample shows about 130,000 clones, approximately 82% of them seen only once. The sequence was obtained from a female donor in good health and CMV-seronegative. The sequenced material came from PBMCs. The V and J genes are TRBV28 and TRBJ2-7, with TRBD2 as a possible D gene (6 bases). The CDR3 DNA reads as TGTGCCAGCAGTTTAACGGGTCGGGAGTTCGAGCAGTACTTC. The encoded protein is CASSLTGREFEQYF.